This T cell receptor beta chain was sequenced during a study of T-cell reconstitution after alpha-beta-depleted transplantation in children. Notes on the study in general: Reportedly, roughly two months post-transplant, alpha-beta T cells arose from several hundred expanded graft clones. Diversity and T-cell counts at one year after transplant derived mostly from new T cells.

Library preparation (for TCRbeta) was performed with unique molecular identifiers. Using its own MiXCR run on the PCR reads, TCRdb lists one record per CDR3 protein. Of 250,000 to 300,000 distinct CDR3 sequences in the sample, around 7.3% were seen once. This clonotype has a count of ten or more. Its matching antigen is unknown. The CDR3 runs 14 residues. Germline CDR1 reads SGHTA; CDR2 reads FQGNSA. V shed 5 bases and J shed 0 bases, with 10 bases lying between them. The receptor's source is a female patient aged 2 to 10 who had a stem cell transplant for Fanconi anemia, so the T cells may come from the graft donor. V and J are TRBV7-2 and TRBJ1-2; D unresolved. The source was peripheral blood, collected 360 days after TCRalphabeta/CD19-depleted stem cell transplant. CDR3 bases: TGTGCCAGCAGCCGACCGGGAACTAACTATGGCTACACCTTC. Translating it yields CASSRPGTNYGYTF.